A single sample gave rise to the 30 T cell receptor beta chains below, sequenced in a study of blood T cell repertoires in COVID-19. Sequencing used immunoSEQ multiplex PCR; TCRdb keeps in-frame clones, though not all of them. Of under 300,000 clones listed, more than 85% are singletons. Sequencing used peripheral blood. The receptors were gathered from a woman in her sixties or seventies with active or convalescent COVID-19.

V gene TRBV7-9 combines with J gene TRBJ2-1, with TRBD2 matching 11 bases. Per the germline V gene, CDR1 is SEHNR and CDR2 is FQNEAQ (reference sequence). Trimming at V came to 7 bases and at J to 6 bases, leaving 8 bases not matched to a gene. The CDR3 loop spans 15 amino acids. The CDR3 reads CASTLLAGGFNEQFF. CDR3 DNA: TGTGCCAGCACCCTGCTAGCGGGGGGCTTCAATGAGCAGTTCTTC.

This chain joins TRBV5-4 and TRBJ2-7, with 9 bases matching TRBD1. There are 15 residues in the CDR3. CDR1 and CDR2 (germline): SGHNT, YYREEE (reference sequence). J lost 4 bases, V lost 1 base, and 6 bases had no gene match. In nucleotides, the CDR3 is TGTGCCAGCAGCTTGCCGGGACAGGGTCAGTACGAGCAGTACTTC. It codes for CASSLPGQGQYEQYF.

The CDR3 loop is CASSLTVGRGTEAFF. The DNA of the CDR3 is TGCGCCAGCAGCTTGACAGTCGGGAGAGGCACTGAAGCTTTCTTT. The chain has TRBV5-1 and TRBJ1-1; D ambiguous. This CDR3 contains 15 residues. Trimming left V 1 base short and J 4 bases short, with 14 bases between. Germline V gene data show CDR1 as SGHRS and CDR2 as YFSETQ.

The chain recombines TRBV7-8 with TRBJ2-2; no clear D gene. Germline V CDR1 and CDR2: SGHVS, FQNEAQ. The CDR3 runs 12 residues. Trimming took off 6 bases at V and 1 base at J, with 3 bases between the two ends. Written as DNA, the CDR3 is TGTGCCAGCAGACTGAACACCGGGGAGCTGTTTTTT. It encodes CASRLNTGELFF.

The V gene is TRBV5-6, the J gene TRBJ2-7; D is unclear. V was clipped by 0 bases and J by 5 bases, with 3 bases between them. Per germline, CDR1 SGHDT and CDR2 YYEEEE. The CDR3 runs 11 residues. CDR3 residues: CASSLVNEQYF. CDR3 in DNA: TGTGCCAGCAGCTTGGTAAACGAGCAGTACTTC.

This chain uses TRBV2 with TRBJ1-3; TRBD1 matches at 7 bases. Germline CDR1 reads SNHLY; CDR2 reads FYNNEI. V was clipped by 5 bases and J by 2 bases; unmatched bases: 6. The CDR3 consists of 15 residues. The CDR3 loop is CASSLDRVAGNTIYF. The CDR3 DNA follows: TGTGCCAGCAGTCTAGACAGGGTAGCTGGAAACACCATATATTTT.

This clone has a single count. The chain uses TRBV7-9 and TRBJ1-1; no clear D gene. The V gene lost 5 bases and the J gene lost 7 bases, with 11 bases spanning the gap. Per the germline V gene, CDR1 is SEHNR and CDR2 is FQNEAQ (reference sequence). The CDR3 covers 12 residues. The CDR3 loop reads CASSQMEGEAFF. CDR3 nucleotides: TGTGCCAGCAGCCAGATGGAGGGTGAAGCTTTCTTT.

For this clone: Other DNA sequences in the same sample also yield this CDR3. The V and J genes are TRBV4-3 and TRBJ1-1; maybe TRBD1 (5 bases). V shed 0 bases and J shed 1 base, with 9 bases lying between them. This CDR3 has 15 residues. CDR1 LGHNA and CDR2 YSLEER come from the germline V gene. CDR3 in amino acids: CASSQDPGQNTEAFF. In nucleotides, the CDR3 is TGCGCCAGCAGCCAAGATCCAGGGCAGAACACTGAAGCTTTCTTT.

This chain links TRBV24-1 with TRBJ2-5; D call uncertain. The CDR3 contains 13 residues. Germline values: CDR1 KGHDR, CDR2 SFDVKD. The V gene lost 3 bases and the J gene lost 2 bases, with 6 bases spanning the gap. CDR3 region: CATSDPLQETQYF. CDR3 sequence (DNA): TGTGCCACCAGTGATCCACTACAAGAGACCCAGTACTTC.

The V gene is TRBV5-4, the J gene TRBJ1-1; 11 bases map to TRBD1. V lost 7 bases to trimming and J lost 5 bases; unmatched junction nucleotides: 7. The germline V gene encodes CDR1 SGHNT and CDR2 YYREEE (reference sequence). CDR3 size: 14 residues. The CDR3 bases are TGTGCCAGCCTCCGGGACAGGGGGGTTACTGAAGCTTTCTTT. This encodes CASLRDRGVTEAFF.

The chain recombines TRBV18 with TRBJ2-2; tentative D call: TRBD1 (5 bases). The germline V and J ends were trimmed by 5 bases and 1 base, with 11 bases remaining between them. This CDR3 contains 15 residues. Germline V CDR1 and CDR2: KGHSH, LQKENI. CDR3 sequence (DNA): TGTGCCAGCTCAGACAGCACAGGGAACACCGGGGAGCTGTTTTTT. It is translated as CASSDSTGNTGELFF.

This chain joins TRBV5-1 and TRBJ1-6; D perhaps matches TRBD1 (5 bases). This CDR3 spans 15 amino acids. The germline V gene has CDR1 SGHRS and CDR2 YFSETQ. Trimming took 1 base from V and 10 from J, leaving 15 bases between them. The CDR3 bases are TGCGCCAGCAGCTTGTATGCAGGGTCAGAATCACCCCTCCACTTT. It yields the protein CASSLYAGSESPLHF.

V usage is TRBV7-2 and J usage is TRBJ1-1, with 7 bases aligning to TRBD1. The ends lost 5 bases at V and 4 bases at J; junction bases unmatched: 7. Germline loops: CDR1 SGHTA, CDR2 FQGNSA. This CDR3 has 14 residues. CDR3 nucleotides: TGTGCCAGCAGCCCCAGACAGGGAGGCACTGAAGCTTTCTTT. This sequence encodes CASSPRQGGTEAFF.

This clone was detected only a few times. The rearrangement uses TRBV19 and TRBJ1-4; D is uncertain. CDR1 is LNHDA, CDR2 SQIVND, per germline (reference sequence). Trimming left V 5 bases short and J 10 bases short, with 14 bases between. This CDR3 has 13 residues. CDR3: CASSAAHRGKLFF. For the CDR3, the DNA is TGTGCCAGTAGTGCGGCGCACCGGGGAAAACTGTTTTTT.

J is TRBJ1-3 and V is TRBV7-9; D perhaps matches TRBD1 (5 bases). The CDR3 length is 14 residues. CDR1 and CDR2 (germline): SEHNR, FQNEAQ (reference sequence). The ends were cut back, 5 bases at V and 8 bases at J, with 16 bases in the middle. The CDR3 is CASSRTLTTDTIYF. The CDR3 bases are TGTGCCAGCAGCCGGACATTAACGACGGACACCATATATTTT.

J is TRBJ1-2 and V is TRBV7-9, with D unclear. Germline CDR1 is SEHNR and CDR2 is FQNEAQ (reference sequence). The germline V and J ends were trimmed by 3 bases and 7 bases, with 9 bases remaining between them. The CDR3 runs 12 residues. The CDR3 is CASSLAASGYTF. In DNA form, the CDR3 reads TGTGCCAGCAGCTTGGCGGCGAGTGGCTACACCTTC.

The chain has TRBV10-2 and TRBJ1-2; possible D gene TRBD1, 6 bases. V lost 4 bases and J 5 bases, leaving 11 bases between the germline ends. The CDR3 has 13 residues. Germline V gene lookup returns CDR1 WSHSY and CDR2 SAAADI. CDR3 protein: CASSGQVLYGYTF. CDR3 bases: TGCGCCAGCAGTGGACAGGTCCTATATGGCTACACCTTC.

V gene TRBV18 combines with J gene TRBJ1-2, with 7 bases aligning to TRBD1. CDR3 length: 13 residues. With V trimmed by 4 bases and J by 5 bases, 4 bases remained unmatched. CDR1 is KGHSH and CDR2 is LQKENI in the germline V gene. The CDR3 protein is CASSRDRIYGYTF. Written as DNA, the CDR3 is TGTGCCAGCTCACGGGACAGAATTTATGGCTACACCTTC. The full variable domain, in which reference TRBV18 and TRBJ1-2 provide the parts outside the CDR3, is NAGVMQNPRHLVRRRGQEARLRCSPMKGHSHVYWYRQLPEEGLKFMVYLQKENIIDESGMPKERFSAEFPKEGPSILRIQQVVRGDSAAYFCASSRDRIYGYTFGSGTRLTVV.

The chain links TRBV7-2 to TRBJ2-6; D is uncertain. The germline V gene has CDR1 SGHTA and CDR2 FQGNSA. This CDR3 spans 12 amino acids. The germline V and J ends were trimmed by 8 bases and 0 bases, with 2 bases remaining between them. CDR3 DNA: TGTGCCAGCCGCTCTGGGGCCAACGTCCTGACTTTC. Translated, it gives CASRSGANVLTF.

The chain employs TRBV11-3 and TRBJ1-5; D call uncertain. CDR3 length equals 14 residues. The V gene's germline CDR1 is SGHNT and CDR2 YENEEA. Trimming stripped 0 bases from V and 8 bases from J, with 11 bases between. The CDR3 protein is CASSLDKPPEPQHF. In DNA form, the CDR3 reads TGTGCCAGCAGCTTAGATAAGCCCCCGGAGCCCCAGCATTTT.

This clone was recorded a few times. The rearrangement links TRBV6-5 to TRBJ1-6; 7 nucleotides align to TRBD1. J was trimmed by 12 bases and V by 5 bases; bases with no gene match: 13. The CDR3 contains 15 residues. Germline-derived CDR1 and CDR2 are MNHEY and SVGAGI. The CDR3, as DNA: TGTGCCAGCAGTAGAACCGGGACAGCCGGGGGACCCCTCCACTTT. Its protein is CASSRTGTAGGPLHF.

This clone was seen once. This rearrangement joins TRBV5-1 to TRBJ1-4, with D tentatively TRBD1 (6 bases). The V and J ends lost 0 bases and 3 bases respectively, with 9 bases between them. Germline-derived CDR1 and CDR2 are SGHRS and YFSETQ. The CDR3 length is 15 residues. The CDR3 bases are TGCGCCAGCAGCTTGGCAGGGGCGCCTAATGAAAAACTGTTTTTT. It yields the protein CASSLAGAPNEKLFF.

V gene TRBV3-1 (or the pseudogene TRBV3-2) combines with J gene TRBJ2-5; perhaps TRBD2 as D (7 bases). Germline V CDR1 and CDR2: LGHDT, YNNKEL (reference sequence). The ends were cut back, 1 base at V and 3 bases at J, with 9 bases in the middle. The CDR3 length is 14 residues. The DNA for the CDR3 is TGTGCCAGCAGCCAAGTAGGGGGGGAAGAGACCCAGTACTTC. Translation: CASSQVGGEETQYF.

This chain links TRBV12-3 or TRBV12-4 with TRBJ1-4; D ambiguous. The CDR3 loop spans 12 amino acids. Trimming shortened V by 4 bases and J by 4 bases, and 4 bases separated the two germline ends. The CDR3, as DNA: TGTGCCAGCAGTTCGGGTAATGAAAAACTGTTTTTT. Translated, it gives CASSSGNEKLFF.

This rearrangement joins TRBV5-1 to TRBJ1-2, with a tentative D call TRBD1 (6 bases). V lost 4 bases to trimming and J lost 4 bases, with 17 bases between them. CDR1 and CDR2 from the germline V gene are SGHRS and YFSETQ. This CDR3 has 15 amino acids. This CDR3 reads CASSTSGDTSYGYTF. CDR3 in DNA: TGCGCCAGCAGCACCTCAGGGGATACTAGCTATGGCTACACCTTC.

The J gene is TRBJ1-6, the V gene TRBV9; TRBD1 might be the D (5 bases). The V and J ends lost 0 bases and 5 bases respectively, with 9 bases between them. The CDR3 totals 15 residues. Germline V gene lookup returns CDR1 SGDLS and CDR2 YYNGEE. The CDR3 is CASSVGQGNNSPLHF. The CDR3 DNA is TGTGCCAGCAGCGTAGGGCAGGGAAATAATTCACCCCTCCACTTT.

In DNA form, the CDR3 reads TGTGCCAGTAGGGGGGCCGGGACAGCCCCAGATACGCAGTATTTT. Amino acids: CASRGAGTAPDTQYF. The chain combines TRBV19 with TRBJ2-3, with 7 bases that match TRBD1. Germline V lookup: CDR1 LNHDA, CDR2 SQIVND (reference sequence). With 6 bases clipped from V and 4 bases from J, the junction kept 10 bases outside the gene matches. This CDR3 has 15 amino acids.

This chain uses TRBV29-1 with TRBJ1-1, with 9 bases that match TRBD1. Trimming removed 6 bases from V and 0 bases from J; junction bases left unmatched: 11. The CDR3 totals 16 residues. Germline values: CDR1 SQVTM, CDR2 ANQGSEA. Written as DNA, the CDR3 is TGCAGCGTGATCGGACAGGGGTGGTATTTGAACACTGAAGCTTTCTTT. It codes for CSVIGQGWYLNTEAFF.

For the CDR3, the DNA is TGTGCCAGCAGCTTAGGTGGCAGGGGAAGCAATCAGCCCCAGCATTTT. Its protein product is CASSLGGRGSNQPQHF. The V call is TRBV7-9, the J call TRBJ1-5, with D possibly being TRBD1 (6 bases). The CDR3 runs to 16 residues. CDR1 and CDR2 from the germline V gene are SEHNR and FQNEAQ (reference sequence). The V and J ends lost 1 base and 1 base respectively, with 11 bases between them. The full variable domain, completed using reference TRBV7-9 and TRBJ1-5, is DTGVSQNPRHKITKRGQNVTFRCDPISEHNRLYWYRQTLGQGPEFLTYFQNEAQLEKSRLLSDRFSAERPKGSFSTLEIQRTEQGDSAMYLCASSLGGRGSNQPQHFGDGTRLSIL.

The CDR3 reads CASSRTGIVTEAFF. DNA for the CDR3: TGTGCCAGCAGCCGAACAGGGATTGTCACTGAAGCTTTCTTT. The chain joins TRBV11-2 to TRBJ1-1, with D possibly TRBD1 on 6 matching bases. The CDR3 is 14 residues long. Trimming pared 5 bases from V and 4 bases from J, leaving 14 bases between. Germline CDR1 SGHAT, CDR2 FQNNGV.